The 16 T cell receptor beta chains in this list originate from one sample, sequenced in a study of T cell clones after liver transplantation. Generated by immunoSEQ multiplex PCR, the TCRdb table keeps only in-frame clones and is missing some. Among approximately 50,000 clones listed, roughly 71% were seen once. The specimen was CD4+ T cells from blood, collected approximately 54 months after liver transplant. The receptors shown here come from a human patient who received a liver transplant. The graft donor may be the source of some T cells.

The CDR3: CASSPSGGMYF. In DNA form, the CDR3 reads TGTGCCAGCAGCCCCAGCGGGGGAATGTACTTC. The chain uses TRBV7-2 and TRBJ2-7, with 8 positions matching TRBD2. The trim removed 5 bases at V and 12 bases at J, leaving 6 bases unmatched. This CDR3 has 11 amino acids. Germline V CDR1 and CDR2: SGHTA, FQGNSA.

The rearrangement uses TRBV28 and TRBJ1-5; D may be TRBD1 (5 bases). The CDR3 runs to 16 residues. V was pared by 2 bases and J by 1 base, with 12 bases between. Germline-derived CDR1 and CDR2 are MDHEN and SYDVKM. CDR3 protein: CASSLGGTVSNQPQHF. CDR3 nucleotides: TGTGCCAGCAGTTTAGGGGGGACGGTAAGCAATCAGCCCCAGCATTTT.

This clone was seen once. DNA of the CDR3: TGTGCCAGCAGCTTGGACAGGGGGTTATACAATGAGCAGTTCTTC. It specifies CASSLDRGLYNEQFF. The chain employs TRBV11-1 and TRBJ2-1, with 10 bases lining up with TRBD1. This CDR3 is built from 15 residues. Losses at the gene ends were 3 bases for V and 4 bases for J; bases not matched to a gene: 3. Looked up from germline, CDR1 is SGHAT and CDR2 is FQDESV (reference sequence).

CDR3 DNA sequence: TGCGCCAGCAGGGAGACAGGAACATACGAGCAGTACTTC. Its protein product is CASRETGTYEQYF. The chain couples TRBV5-1 to TRBJ2-7; perhaps TRBD1 as D (6 bases). This CDR3 has 13 residues. In germline, CDR1 is SGHRS, CDR2 YFSETQ. Between the trimmed V and J ends, which lost 5 bases and 4 bases, there was a span of 13 bases.

The chain uses TRBV30 and TRBJ1-6, with 7 bases identical to TRBD1. CDR1 is GTSNPN, CDR2 SVGIG, per germline (reference sequence). CDR3 length: 15 residues. V was clipped by 3 bases and J by 0 bases; unmatched bases: 2. CDR3 sequence: CAWRWDSSYNSPLHF. In nucleotides, the CDR3 is TGTGCCTGGAGGTGGGACAGCTCCTATAATTCACCCCTCCACTTT.

This clone has just a few counts. The chain recombines TRBV4-1 with TRBJ2-1, with 15 nucleotides matching TRBD2. The germline gives CDR1 MGHRA, CDR2 YSYEKL. CDR3 length: 19 amino acids. The J segment lost 5 bases and the V segment lost 2 bases, leaving 10 bases of the junction unmatched. The chain's CDR3 is CASSQLGLAGGPRDNEQFF. CDR3 DNA: TGCGCCAGCAGCCAACTCGGACTAGCGGGGGGGCCTCGGGACAATGAGCAGTTCTTC.

The J gene is TRBJ1-1, the V gene TRBV19; weak D call: TRBD1 (5 bases). From germline, CDR1 is LNHDA and CDR2 SQIVND (reference sequence). This CDR3 is 15 amino acids long. The V end was cut by 5 bases, the J end by 5 bases, with 18 bases between. In DNA, the CDR3 is TGTGCCAGTAGTCCCCGAGGGGAGCTTTCAACTGAAGCTTTCTTT. Amino acids: CASSPRGELSTEAFF.

V and J are TRBV4-2 and TRBJ1-5, with TRBD1 identical over 9 bases. Germline V gene data show CDR1 as LGHNA and CDR2 as YNFKEQ. Trimming cost V 2 bases and J 7 bases; bases outside gene matches: 15. This CDR3 contains 18 residues. The chain's CDR3 is CASSQNLLDRGSGQPQHF. The DNA for the CDR3 is TGTGCCAGCAGCCAAAATCTGCTGGACAGGGGTAGTGGCCAGCCCCAGCATTTT.

This chain connects TRBV5-1 to TRBJ1-1; no clear D gene. The ends were cut back, 0 bases at V and 4 bases at J, with 10 bases in the middle. CDR3 length equals 14 residues. CDR1 is SGHRS and CDR2 is YFSETQ in the germline V gene. The CDR3 DNA follows: TGCGCCAGCAGCTTGGCCGTAGGGAGCACTGAAGCTTTCTTT. As protein: CASSLAVGSTEAFF.

The table lists this clone with many counts. This chain joins TRBV14 and TRBJ2-3; D is unclear. The V gene's germline CDR1 is SGHDN and CDR2 FVKESK. Trimming pared 4 bases from V and 8 bases from J, leaving 13 bases between. The CDR3 runs 13 residues. In DNA form, the CDR3 reads TGTGCCAGCAGCCCCTCCCATGGTAGTACGCAGTATTTT. It encodes CASSPSHGSTQYF.

The J gene is TRBJ1-6, the V gene TRBV6-5; D unclear. CDR1 is MNHEY and CDR2 is SVGAGI in the germline V gene. Trimming pared 0 bases from V and 7 bases from J, leaving 10 bases between. This CDR3 is 15 amino acids long. The CDR3 here is CASSYSRQENSPLHF. CDR3 sequence (DNA): TGTGCCAGCAGTTACTCGCGGCAGGAGAATTCACCCCTCCACTTT.

This sequence joins TRBV5-1 and TRBJ1-5; possible D gene TRBD1, 6 bases. There are 15 residues in the CDR3. The V gene's germline CDR1 is SGHRS and CDR2 YFSETQ. Trimming pared 1 base from V and 3 bases from J, leaving 11 bases between. The CDR3 here is CASSLSGANNQPQHF. Written as DNA, the CDR3 is TGCGCCAGCAGCTTGTCAGGGGCGAACAATCAGCCCCAGCATTTT.

V usage is TRBV27 and J usage is TRBJ2-3, with D unresolved. This CDR3 has 15 residues. The germline CDR1 and CDR2 sequences are MNHEY and SMNVEV (reference sequence). Trimming took 2 bases from V and 1 from J, leaving 10 bases between them. The CDR3 nucleotides read TGTGCCAGCAGTTTAAGGGTCCAGGGCACAGATACGCAGTATTTT. Translation gives CASSLRVQGTDTQYF.

The chain couples TRBV6-5 to TRBJ2-5; maybe TRBD2 (7 bases). The length of the CDR3 is 15 residues. Germline V gene lookup returns CDR1 MNHEY and CDR2 SVGAGI. Trimming left V 6 bases short and J 2 bases short, with 16 bases between. The CDR3 region has the DNA TGTGCCAGCAGCCTTCAGGGGCGGGGGCAAGAGACCCAGTACTTC. It yields the protein CASSLQGRGQETQYF.

The genes are TRBV11-2 and TRBJ2-7; 9 bases fit TRBD2. Germline V lookup: CDR1 SGHAT, CDR2 FQNNGV. The CDR3 runs 15 residues. Trimming removed 7 bases from V and 3 bases from J; junction bases left unmatched: 10. The CDR3 loop reads CASTPTSGQFYEQYF. CDR3 in DNA: TGTGCCAGCACCCCGACTAGCGGACAATTCTACGAGCAGTACTTC.

The chain uses TRBV30 and TRBJ1-3, with D unclear. The germline V and J ends were trimmed by 2 bases and 2 bases, with 1 base remaining between them. From germline, CDR1 is GTSNPN and CDR2 SVGIG (reference sequence). The CDR3 length is 11 residues. Here the CDR3 reads CAWSTGNTIYF. The CDR3 DNA is TGTGCCTGGAGTACTGGAAACACCATATATTTT.